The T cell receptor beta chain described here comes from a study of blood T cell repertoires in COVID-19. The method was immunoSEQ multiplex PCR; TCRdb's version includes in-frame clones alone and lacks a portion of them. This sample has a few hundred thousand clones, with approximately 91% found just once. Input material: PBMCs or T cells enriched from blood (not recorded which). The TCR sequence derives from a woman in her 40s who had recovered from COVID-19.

Here the CDR3 reads CASREWGPNTGELFF. The CDR3 coding sequence is TGTGCCAGCAGGGAGTGGGGGCCGAACACCGGGGAGCTGTTTTTT. This chain uses TRBV7-8 with TRBJ2-2; maybe TRBD1 (6 bases). With 6 bases removed from V and 0 bases from J, the gap between germline ends came to 11 bases. The CDR3 spans 15 residues. From germline, CDR1 is SGHVS and CDR2 FQNEAQ.